This T cell receptor beta chain was identified during a study of cytomegalovirus exposure and HLA in healthy donors. Study findings and constraints: It was taken for granted in presence/absence analyses that sequencing depth across donors was roughly uniform.

To note about this clone: No antigen is known for it.

The PCR used 60 Vbeta and 13 Jbeta primers. Libraries were prepared by immunoSEQ multiplex PCR; TCRdb keeps only in-frame clonotypes and omits some of them. Altogether roughly 100,000 clones are present, about 80% being singletons, with the ten largest covering roughly 2%. Source material: PBMCs. This receptor was obtained from a man aged 40-50 years in good health and CMV-seronegative.

The CDR3 DNA sequence: TGTGCCAGCAGCTCATATTTTGGGACAGGGCCCGACAATGAGCAGTTCTTC. It is translated as CASSSYFGTGPDNEQFF. V is TRBV11-2 and J is TRBJ2-1, with 9 positions matching TRBD1. This CDR3 contains 17 residues. J was trimmed by 5 bases and V by 4 bases; bases with no gene match: 12. Germline V gives CDR1 SGHAT, CDR2 FQNNGV.